Following are 28 T cell receptor beta chains from one sample sequenced in a study of T cell responses to AZD1222 COVID-19 vaccine. Only in-frame clones appear in the TCRdb table, and some are missing; sequencing was by immunoSEQ multiplex PCR. The table has roughly 200,000 clones, 85% to 95% seen once. This specimen was peripheral blood, taken 28 days after the second dose of the MenACWY control vaccine. These receptors were collected from an adult who received the MenACWY meningococcal vaccine as a control.

J is TRBJ1-6 and V is TRBV6-4, with a weak D call TRBD1 (5 bases). Trimming stripped 5 bases from V and 14 bases from J, with 19 bases between. Germline CDR1 is MRHNA and CDR2 is SNTAGT. CDR3 size: 14 residues. Here the CDR3 DNA reads TGTGCCAGCAGTCACGACAAAGGGGCGGAAACCCTCCACTTT. It is translated as CASSHDKGAETLHF.

This chain connects TRBV27 to TRBJ2-2; D might be TRBD1 or TRBD2, each matching 5 bases. The length of the CDR3 is 13 residues. Trimming removed 5 bases at V and 6 bases at J, with 10 bases between. Per the germline V gene, CDR1 is MNHEY and CDR2 is SMNVEV (reference sequence). CDR3 residues: CASSDWGSGELFF. The CDR3 DNA reads as TGTGCCAGCAGTGACTGGGGGTCCGGGGAGCTGTTTTTT.

V and J are TRBV7-3 and TRBJ2-1; weak D call: TRBD1 (6 bases). Germline V gene lookup returns CDR1 SGHTA and CDR2 FQGTGA. V dropped 4 bases and J dropped 10 bases, with 14 bases sitting between them. This CDR3 contains 13 residues. CDR3 in DNA: TGTGCCAGCAGCTCTCAGACAGGTAGAGAGCAGTTCTTC. Its protein product is CASSSQTGREQFF.

CDR3 nucleotides: TGTGCCAGTAGTATAGATCACCAGGGATTGAATTCACCCCTCCACTTT. Translated, it gives CASSIDHQGLNSPLHF. The chain joins TRBV19 to TRBJ1-6; tentative D call: TRBD1 (5 bases). This CDR3 contains 16 residues. The germline CDR1 and CDR2 sequences are LNHDA and SQIVND (reference sequence). The germline V and J ends were trimmed by 0 bases and 7 bases, with 13 bases remaining between them.

V usage is TRBV7-9 and J usage is TRBJ1-1; D gene unclear. Germline V lookup: CDR1 SEHNR, CDR2 FQNEAQ (reference sequence). The CDR3 is 15 amino acids. Trimming cost V 5 bases and J 2 bases, with 15 bases left between them. The CDR3 DNA reads as TGTGCCAGCAGCACGGCACGACGGGAAAACACTGAAGCTTTCTTT. Amino acids: CASSTARRENTEAFF. The full variable domain, with the rest looked up from reference TRBV7-9 and TRBJ1-1, is DTGVSQNPRHKITKRGQNVTFRCDPISEHNRLYWYRQTLGQGPEFLTYFQNEAQLEKSRLLSDRFSAERPKGSFSTLEIQRTEQGDSAMYLCASSTARRENTEAFFGQGTRLTVV.

For this clone: The sample holds other DNA sequences that translate to the same CDR3. The chain recombines TRBV20-1 with TRBJ2-1; D gene uncertain. The germline V gene encodes CDR1 DFQATT and CDR2 SNEGSKA (reference sequence). This CDR3 is 10 amino acids long. V lost 7 bases to trimming and J lost 7 bases, with 8 bases between them. CDR3 region: CSGVGNEQFF. The CDR3 nucleotides read TGCAGTGGCGTAGGGAATGAGCAGTTCTTC.

The rearrangement links TRBV5-6 to TRBJ1-1; D is perhaps TRBD1 (5 bases). The CDR3 is made up of 13 amino acids. Germline V CDR1 and CDR2: SGHDT, YYEEEE. Deletions cut 0 bases from V and 11 bases from J, with 14 bases between. CDR3 amino acids: CASSLGQTEGAFF. In DNA form, the CDR3 reads TGTGCCAGCAGCTTGGGACAGACGGAAGGGGCTTTCTTT.

The gene calls are TRBV19 and TRBJ2-5; unclear D gene. Germline CDR1 LNHDA, CDR2 SQIVND (reference sequence). The CDR3 covers 14 residues. Trimming took 1 base from V and 5 from J, leaving 11 bases between them. CDR3 sequence reads: CASSIVAAGETQYF. Written as DNA, the CDR3 is TGTGCCAGTAGTATAGTGGCAGCCGGGGAGACCCAGTACTTC.

The chain has TRBV6-4 and TRBJ1-2; D possibly corresponds to TRBD1 (6 bases). CDR1 MRHNA and CDR2 SNTAGT come from the germline V gene. CDR3 size: 15 residues. V was clipped by 1 base and J by 4 bases, with 13 bases between them. The CDR3 nucleotides read TGTGCCAGCAGTGACTTAGCAGGGGTTATCTATGGCTACACCTTC. Residues: CASSDLAGVIYGYTF.

The J gene is TRBJ2-7, the V gene TRBV10-3; tentatively, D is TRBD2 (6 bases). The CDR3 runs to 16 residues. Germline V gene sequence: CDR1 ENHRY, CDR2 SYGVKD. V was shortened by 3 bases and J by 4 bases, with 19 bases between the two germline ends. The CDR3 nucleotides are TGTGCCATCAGTGACCGACTAGTTCGGTCCCGATACGAGCAGTACTTC. It specifies CAISDRLVRSRYEQYF.

The chain recombines TRBV19 with TRBJ2-2; perhaps TRBD1 as D (7 bases). This CDR3 has 16 residues. From germline, CDR1 is LNHDA and CDR2 SQIVND (reference sequence). The germline V and J ends were trimmed by 7 bases and 7 bases, with 22 bases remaining between them. The CDR3 nucleotides are TGTGCCAGTACCTCAGGGGGGCAGCGGATGATCGGGGAGCTGTTTTTT. Encoded protein: CASTSGGQRMIGELFF. The whole variable domain, filled in from reference TRBV19 and TRBJ2-2, reads DGGITQSPKYLFRKEGQNVTLSCEQNLNHDAMYWYRQDPGQGLRLIYYSQIVNDFQKGDIAEGYSVSREKKESFPLTVTSAQKNPTAFYLCASTSGGQRMIGELFFGEGSRLTVL.

This chain uses TRBV11-3 with TRBJ2-2; perhaps TRBD2 as D (5 bases). Trimming left V 4 bases short and J 1 base short, with 10 bases between. The CDR3 runs 15 residues. From germline, CDR1 is SGHNT and CDR2 YENEEA. CDR3 coding DNA: TGTGCCAGCAGCTCTTTCGCGGGGAACACCGGGGAGCTGTTTTTT. Its protein product is CASSSFAGNTGELFF.

The rearrangement uses TRBV9 and TRBJ2-7, with TRBD2 identical over 8 bases. CDR1 is SGDLS, CDR2 YYNGEE, per germline. V shed 4 bases and J 3 bases; nucleotides not matched to a gene: 9. The CDR3 sequence is 15 residues long. The CDR3 here is CASSPRGLEDYEQYF. CDR3 DNA: TGTGCCAGCAGCCCCAGGGGACTAGAGGACTACGAGCAGTACTTC.

The rearrangement links TRBV6-1 to TRBJ1-5; no reliable D call. Looked up from germline, CDR1 is MNHNS and CDR2 is SASEGT. CDR3 length: 16 residues. Trimming cost V 4 bases and J 4 bases, with 17 bases left between them. In DNA, the CDR3 is TGTGCCAGCAGTGCCGTAACCGGGGTCGGAAATCAGCCCCAGCATTTT. It specifies CASSAVTGVGNQPQHF.

The V gene is TRBV27, the J gene TRBJ1-2; D unresolved. This CDR3 is built from 13 residues. Germline values: CDR1 MNHEY, CDR2 SMNVEV (reference sequence). Trimming removed 10 bases at V and 1 base at J, with 13 bases between. The CDR3 loop reads CATGHGVNYGYTF. The CDR3 coding sequence is TGTGCCACCGGGCACGGAGTTAACTATGGCTACACCTTC.

In DNA form, the CDR3 reads TGTGCCAGTAGTATAGATCGAACAGGGGTAAACTCCTACAATGAGCAGTTCTTC. Translated, it gives CASSIDRTGVNSYNEQFF. This chain joins TRBV19 and TRBJ2-1; 7 positions match TRBD1. This CDR3 region has 18 residues. V was pared by 0 bases and J by 0 bases, with 8 bases of the junction left unmatched. CDR1 and CDR2 (germline): LNHDA, SQIVND (reference sequence).

This rearrangement joins TRBV7-2 to TRBJ2-1; 9 nucleotides line up with TRBD1. The CDR3 spans 16 residues. Trimming cost V 5 bases and J 5 bases; bases outside gene matches: 10. The germline V gene encodes CDR1 SGHTA and CDR2 FQGNSA. Here the CDR3 reads CASSPGTGWADNEQFF. The CDR3 DNA reads TGTGCCAGCAGCCCAGGGACAGGGTGGGCCGACAATGAGCAGTTCTTC.

The chain combines TRBV11-3 with TRBJ2-7; possibly TRBD2 for D (6 bases). This CDR3 spans 13 amino acids. V dropped 5 bases and J dropped 2 bases, with 10 bases sitting between them. CDR1 is SGHNT, CDR2 YENEEA, per germline. CDR3 coding DNA: TGTGCCAGCAGCGGAGGAGGGGCCTACGAGCAGTACTTC. Translation gives CASSGGGAYEQYF.

V is TRBV7-9 and J is TRBJ1-5; weak D call: TRBD1 (6 bases). CDR3 length: 13 amino acids. CDR1 is SEHNR and CDR2 is FQNEAQ in the germline V gene (reference sequence). V lost 5 bases to trimming and J lost 6 bases, with 11 bases between them. Here the CDR3 reads CASSREGGQPQHF. CDR3 bases: TGTGCCAGCAGCCGGGAGGGGGGTCAGCCCCAGCATTTT.

The chain has TRBV19 and TRBJ1-1, with no clear D. The length of the CDR3 is 15 residues. The V gene's germline CDR1 is LNHDA and CDR2 SQIVND (reference sequence). V lost 3 bases and J lost 1, with 12 bases in between. The CDR3 protein is CASSIRGGWNTEAFF. For the CDR3, the DNA is TGTGCCAGTAGTATTAGAGGAGGTTGGAACACTGAAGCTTTCTTT.

V usage is TRBV27 and J usage is TRBJ2-3; 10 bases match TRBD2. CDR1 and CDR2 from the germline V gene are MNHEY and SMNVEV (reference sequence). V shed 6 bases, J shed 6 bases, and the junction held 15 bases outside the gene matches. The CDR3 contains 17 residues. The CDR3 reads CASSQLGLAGDADTQYF. Written as DNA, the CDR3 is TGTGCCAGCAGCCAGCTAGGGCTAGCGGGAGATGCGGATACGCAGTATTTT.

The chain links TRBV30 to TRBJ2-7; D not resolved. CDR3 length: 14 residues. Per germline, CDR1 GTSNPN and CDR2 SVGIG (reference sequence). V dropped 0 bases and J dropped 1 base, with 10 bases sitting between them. CDR3: CAWSVARGSYEQYF. CDR3 nucleotides: TGTGCCTGGAGTGTAGCCAGAGGTTCCTACGAGCAGTACTTC.

CDR3: CASSVGIPGYGYTF. CDR3 DNA sequence: TGTGCCAGCAGTGTGGGCATACCGGGATATGGCTACACCTTC. The gene calls are TRBV25-1 and TRBJ1-2, with D unresolved. Trimming removed 4 bases at V and 5 bases at J, with 14 bases between. CDR1 and CDR2 (germline): MGHDK, SYGVNS. This CDR3 is built from 14 residues.

The J gene is TRBJ1-6, the V gene TRBV7-2, with D perhaps TRBD1 (5 bases). The CDR3 extends over 14 amino acids. V lost 5 bases, J lost 15 bases, and 20 bases lay in between. Germline CDR1 and CDR2: SGHTA and FQGNSA. CDR3 nucleotide sequence: TGTGCCAGCAGCCCTCAAGGAGACAGCGGACTCCTCCACTTT. It specifies CASSPQGDSGLLHF.

J is TRBJ1-2 and V is TRBV25-1; D gene uncertain. This CDR3 spans 14 amino acids. Between the trimmed V and J ends, which lost 4 bases and 7 bases, there was a span of 16 bases. CDR1 and CDR2 (germline): MGHDK, SYGVNS. CDR3 nucleotides: TGTGCCAGCAGTGCCGACCCCTTGGTTGGTGGCTACACCTTC. Translated: CASSADPLVGGYTF.

This chain links TRBV6-5 with TRBJ2-7; possibly TRBD1 for D (6 bases). Between the trimmed V and J ends, which lost 0 bases and 4 bases, there was a span of 7 bases. CDR3 length: 13 residues. Germline V lookup: CDR1 MNHEY, CDR2 SVGAGI. The CDR3 spells CASSYSDSYEQYF. CDR3 nucleotide sequence: TGTGCCAGCAGTTACTCGGACAGTTACGAGCAGTACTTC.

The chain is built from TRBV27 and TRBJ1-1; D ambiguous. Germline V gene lookup returns CDR1 MNHEY and CDR2 SMNVEV (reference sequence). This CDR3 comprises 13 residues. V was clipped by 3 bases and J by 2 bases, with 7 bases between them. The CDR3 bases are TGTGCCAGCAGTTTCTTCGACAACACTGAAGCTTTCTTT. It is translated as CASSFFDNTEAFF.

The table lists this clone with a few counts. V is TRBV9 and J is TRBJ1-5, with D unclear. Trimming removed 0 bases at V and 7 bases at J, with 11 bases between. The CDR3 contains 14 residues. CDR1 SGDLS and CDR2 YYNGEE come from the germline V gene. In nucleotides, the CDR3 is TGTGCCAGCAGCGTAGATGGGGTATGGCAGCCCCAGCATTTT. Amino acids: CASSVDGVWQPQHF. Complete variable domain (other parts from reference TRBV9 and TRBJ1-5): DSGVTQTPKHLITATGQRVTLRCSPRSGDLSVYWYQQSLDQGLQFLIQYYNGEERAKGNILERFSAQQFPDLHSELNLSSLELGDSALYFCASSVDGVWQPQHFGDGTRLSIL.